This T cell receptor (beta chain) was sequenced in a study of CD8 T cells in Susac syndrome (dated by TCRdb to the late 2010s). About the full investigation: Of the Susac syndrome patients who were sequenced, roughly six had clinically active disease and 8 or 9 were in clinical remission. Susac syndrome patients were therapy-naive, on corticosteroids (some also receiving IVIg), or on IVIg alone at blood withdrawal. Whether CD8+ T cell activation and differentiation in Susac syndrome was antigen driven was tested using repertoire sequencing. The clonality of the CD8+ T cell repertoire was compared across 12 healthy donors, roughly 14 Susac syndrome patients and around 16 multiple sclerosis patients.

Beyond this particular receptor, the publication reports: Under 20 and five Susac-specific public clones were found in the total CD8+ and CD8+ TEMRA repertoires, respectively. CD8+ repertoires in Susac syndrome showed clonal expansion, which was highest in CD8+ TEMRA cells and was greater in clinically active patients than in remitting patients. The number of individuals in the TCR sequencing and HLA analysis was acknowledged as relatively small.

RNA was extracted using the RNeasy kit, and about 0.5 to 1 ug of the RNA was reverse transcribed with random hexamers. The immunoSEQ multiplex PCR assay, which covers 54 Vbeta and 13 Jbeta segments, was used to amplify TCR beta CDR3 regions. PCR amplification bias was corrected using a synthetic template baseline for primer optimization and computational correction. The original methods were these. Reads were annotated to V, D and J genes per IMGT and analyzed with immunoSEQ Analyzer, keeping only productive sequences. Clonality was computed as one minus Shannon entropy normalized by log2 of the number of productive unique sequences. For each patient and control, public and private clones were evaluated among the 100 most prevalent clones. Susac-specific clones were defined as absent from healthy and MS cohorts, roughly 1,100 published viral clones and other ImmuneACCESS disease sequences. Clones were called with MiXCR by TCRdb after fastp trimmed the public reads at Q25, and only in-frame beta chains were retained. Under each unique CDR3 protein, matching rows form one entry showing the most common genes and DNA. TCRdb assigned the V and J calls; the authors' analysis was not used. This sample lists around 69,000 distinct CDR3 sequences; approximately 93% were detected once. About 0.41% of the sample is held by the ten biggest clonotypes.

Peripheral blood CD8+ and CD4+ T cells from healthy donors, Susac syndrome patients and multiple sclerosis patients were profiled by high-throughput TCR beta sequencing. The Susac syndrome patients fulfilled recently defined diagnostic criteria for definite or probable disease. Bulk CD8+ and CD4+ T cells were purified by magnetic negative isolation, whereas CD8+ TEMRA cells were enriched by FACS. Blood was collected in EDTA tubes and processed within 24 hours, with PBMCs isolated through density gradient centrifugation. PBMCs intended for TCR sequencing were cryopreserved in liquid nitrogen and thawed later in a water bath at 37 degrees C. The sorted or isolated CD4+, CD8+ and CD8+ TEMRA cells reached a purity of at least 90%. Concerning this clonotype itself: Its antigen specificity is not known. Base-call qualities are not available, and no considerably larger clone is one nucleotide away.

V is clipped by 5 bases and J by 0 bases, and the sequence between their germline boundaries is 10 bases long. CDR1 and CDR2 are drawn from the germline V gene (reference sequence): LNHDA, SQIVND. The CDR3, from cysteine to phenylalanine, totals 14 residues. Only the CDR3 region is kept as DNA, spanning 42 bases read in frame from base 1. The receptor's source is a human donor with Susac syndrome. Here the chain combines TRBV19 and TRBJ1-1, with no confidently assigned D gene. Sequencing used CD8+ T cells from PBMCs. CDR3 reads: CASSPTIMNTEAFF. Read as DNA, the sequence is TGTGCCAGTAGTCCAACGATCATGAACACTGAAGCTTTCTTT.